The present entry profiles one T cell receptor beta chain with its context. Germline CDR1 is SGHTS and CDR2 is YDEGEE. The J segment lost 2 bases and the V segment lost 5 bases, leaving 14 bases of the junction unmatched. The CDR3 extends over 18 amino acids. 60 Vbeta and 13 Jbeta primers were used in PCR. Libraries were prepared by immunoSEQ multiplex PCR; TCRdb keeps only in-frame clonotypes and omits some of them. The table lists under 200,000 clones, over 75% of them singletons, with under 2% in the top ten. This entry belongs to a study of cytomegalovirus exposure and HLA in healthy donors. The sample consisted of PBMCs. V and J are TRBV5-8 and TRBJ2-5; TRBD2 matches at 11 bases. The clonotype comes from a woman aged 18-29 years in good health and CMV-seronegative. The CDR3 DNA follows: TGTGCCAGCAGTCCGGCCATGGTAGCGGGAGGGCTGCAAGAGACCCAGTACTTC. Translation: CASSPAMVAGGLQETQYF. The full variable domain, completed using reference TRBV5-8 and TRBJ2-5, is EAGVTQSPTHLIKTRGQQATLRCSPISGHTSVYWYQQALGLGLQFLLWYDEGEERNRGNFPPRFSGRQFPNYSSELNVNALELEDSALYLCASSPAMVAGGLQETQYFGPGTRLLVL.